Shown below are 23 T cell receptor beta chains from a single sample sequenced in a study of blood T cell repertoires in COVID-19. The assay was immunoSEQ multiplex PCR, and TCRdb's table has in-frame clones only and misses some. The sample includes more than 110,000 clones, 85% to 90% of them seen just once. The sequenced sample was peripheral blood. These TCRs come from a woman in her forties with acute or convalescent COVID-19.

This sequence joins TRBV7-8 and TRBJ1-1, with D uncertain. The CDR3 is 13 amino acids. Germline loops: CDR1 SGHVS, CDR2 FQNEAQ. V lost 4 bases to trimming and J lost 3 bases, with 9 bases between them. The DNA for the CDR3 is TGTGCCAGCAGCTCCTTCGGGGACACTGAAGCTTTCTTT. Translated, it gives CASSSFGDTEAFF.

The chain couples TRBV6-1 to TRBJ2-7; 11 nucleotides align to TRBD2. This CDR3 has 16 amino acids. The J segment lost 2 bases and the V segment lost 2 bases, leaving 5 bases of the junction unmatched. Germline V gene data show CDR1 as MNHNS and CDR2 as SASEGT. The DNA of the CDR3 is TGTGCCAGCAGTGAAACTGTTAGCGGGGGGGCCTACGAGCAGTACTTC. It is translated as CASSETVSGGAYEQYF.

The rearrangement links TRBV7-8 to TRBJ1-5; 11 positions match TRBD1. The V gene end was trimmed by 4 bases and the J gene end by 1 base; junction bases not matched to a gene: 6. Germline V gene sequence: CDR1 SGHVS, CDR2 FQNEAQ. The CDR3 has 17 amino acids. CDR3 sequence reads: CASSSEGTGGSNQPQHF. CDR3 DNA: TGTGCCAGCAGCTCAGAAGGGACAGGGGGAAGCAATCAGCCCCAGCATTTT. The full variable domain, in which reference TRBV7-8 and TRBJ1-5 provide the parts outside the CDR3, is GAGVSQSPRYKVAKRGQDVALRCDPISGHVSLFWYQQALGQGPEFLTYFQNEAQLDKSGLPSDRFFAERPEGSVSTLKIQRTQQEDSAVYLCASSSEGTGGSNQPQHFGDGTRLSIL.

The chain couples TRBV9 to TRBJ1-2; D might be TRBD1 (5 bases). CDR1 is SGDLS, CDR2 YYNGEE, per germline. V was pared by 8 bases and J by 2 bases, with 16 bases between. CDR3 size: 14 residues. CDR3 protein: CASMGEGSNYGYTF. In DNA form, the CDR3 reads TGTGCCAGTATGGGGGAGGGCTCGAACTATGGCTACACCTTC.

This clone was picked up one time. The chain joins TRBV7-2 to TRBJ1-5; 10 bases align to TRBD1. CDR3 length: 17 amino acids. Per the germline V gene, CDR1 is SGHTA and CDR2 is FQGNSA. V was clipped by 5 bases and J by 3 bases; unmatched bases: 10. CDR3 residues: CASSTTLGTGVNQPQHF. As DNA, the CDR3 is TGTGCCAGCAGCACCACATTAGGGACAGGGGTCAATCAGCCCCAGCATTTT.

This chain joins TRBV5-6 and TRBJ2-5; tentative D call: TRBD2 (5 bases). The CDR3 runs 14 residues. V was pared by 3 bases and J by 1 base, with 10 bases between. The V gene's germline CDR1 is SGHDT and CDR2 YYEEEE. The CDR3 loop reads CASSSRGLQETQYF. The CDR3 DNA follows: TGTGCCAGCAGCTCGCGAGGGCTCCAAGAGACCCAGTACTTC.

The DNA for the CDR3 is TGTGCCAGCACCTCAGGGGGAGATACGCAGTATTTT. Its protein product is CASTSGGDTQYF. The V call is TRBV12-3 or TRBV12-4, the J call TRBJ2-3; 7 nucleotides align to TRBD1. The CDR3 contains 12 residues. V lost 7 bases, J lost 5 bases, and 3 bases stayed unmatched.

V usage is TRBV11-1 and J usage is TRBJ1-1, with 7 bases aligning to TRBD1. Germline V lookup: CDR1 SGHAT, CDR2 FQDESV (reference sequence). Germline trimming cut 5 bases from V and 5 bases from J; bases unmatched to any gene: 5. This CDR3 comprises 13 residues. CDR3 in amino acids: CASSTGTATEAFF. The CDR3 region has the DNA TGTGCCAGCAGCACGGGGACAGCGACTGAAGCTTTCTTT. Supplemented by reference TRBV11-1 and TRBJ1-1, the full variable domain reads EAEVAQSPRYKITEKSQAVAFWCDPISGHATLYWYRQILGQGPELLVQFQDESVVDDSQLPKDRFSAERLKGVDSTLKIQPAELGDSAMYLCASSTGTATEAFFGQGTRLTVV.

The chain is built from TRBV24-1 and TRBJ2-5, with D tentatively TRBD2 (5 bases). There are 15 residues in the CDR3. V lost 4 bases and J lost 2, with 13 bases in between. Germline-derived CDR1 and CDR2 are KGHDR and SFDVKD. The CDR3 coding sequence is TGTGCCACCAGTGACACCCAAACGGGGCAAGAGACCCAGTACTTC. Encoded protein: CATSDTQTGQETQYF.

This clone has a single count. This chain links TRBV19 with TRBJ2-2; perhaps TRBD1 as D (6 bases). This CDR3 has 15 amino acids. Trimming took 5 bases from V and 7 from J, leaving 17 bases between them. Germline V gene data show CDR1 as LNHDA and CDR2 as SQIVND (reference sequence). The CDR3 DNA sequence: TGTGCCAGTAGTGGGCACAGGGTCCAGGACGGGGAGCTGTTTTTT. Its translation: CASSGHRVQDGELFF.

CDR3 sequence (DNA): TGCAGCGCTGTCCGACAGGGGGCTTGGGGCTACACCTTC. It yields the protein CSAVRQGAWGYTF. This chain links TRBV29-1 with TRBJ1-2; 10 nucleotides align to TRBD1. The CDR3 loop spans 13 amino acids. The V segment lost 7 bases and the J segment 8 bases; nucleotides outside the gene matches: 10. Germline CDR1 reads SQVTM; CDR2 reads ANQGSEA. Using reference TRBV29-1 and TRBJ1-2 for the parts outside the CDR3, the full variable domain is SAVISQKPSRDICQRGTSLTIQCQVDSQVTMMFWYRQQPGQSLTLIATANQGSEATYESGFVIDKFPISRPNLTFSTLTVSNMSPEDSSIYLCSAVRQGAWGYTFGSGTRLTVV.

The chain's CDR3 is CSARQGTNTEAFF. The CDR3 DNA reads TGCAGCGCCCGACAGGGAACGAACACTGAAGCTTTCTTT. The chain uses TRBV29-1 and TRBJ1-1, with 7 bases that match TRBD1. The CDR3 consists of 13 residues. Unmatched junction bases numbered 6, after V lost 7 bases and J lost 1 base. The V gene's germline CDR1 is SQVTM and CDR2 ANQGSEA.

The V call is TRBV9, the J call TRBJ2-1, with 7 positions matching TRBD1. From germline, CDR1 is SGDLS and CDR2 YYNGEE. The CDR3 sequence is 16 residues long. The V segment lost 2 bases and the J segment 2 bases; nucleotides outside the gene matches: 7. CDR3 loop: CASSVPATGAYNEQFF. In DNA form, the CDR3 reads TGTGCCAGCAGCGTTCCGGCCACAGGGGCCTACAATGAGCAGTTCTTC.

The chain carries TRBV2 and TRBJ1-1; D remains unclear. Per the germline V gene, CDR1 is SNHLY and CDR2 is FYNNEI. Trimming left V 6 bases short and J 4 bases short, with 9 bases between. The CDR3 spans 12 residues. CDR3 sequence: CASSRESTEAFF. In DNA form, the CDR3 reads TGTGCCAGCAGCCGGGAAAGCACTGAAGCTTTCTTT.

This chain connects TRBV4-3 to TRBJ2-1; 8 bases align to TRBD1. The CDR3 is 17 residues long. The trim removed 0 bases at V and 8 bases at J, leaving 12 bases unmatched. The germline V gene encodes CDR1 LGHNA and CDR2 YSLEER. The CDR3 here is CASSQDYQDRVGDEQFF. DNA of the CDR3: TGCGCCAGCAGCCAAGATTATCAGGACAGGGTAGGGGATGAGCAGTTCTTC.

V usage is TRBV24-1 and J usage is TRBJ1-2, with D unresolved. Germline values: CDR1 KGHDR, CDR2 SFDVKD. V was shortened by 3 bases and J by 3 bases, with 10 bases between the two germline ends. The CDR3 runs to 14 residues. The CDR3 coding sequence is TGTGCCACCAGTGATGGTGGCAGGCACTATGGCTACACCTTC. It translates to CATSDGGRHYGYTF.

This clone was seen only once. The gene calls are TRBV3-1 (or the pseudogene TRBV3-2) and TRBJ2-3; possible D gene TRBD2, 6 bases. Germline V gives CDR1 LGHDT, CDR2 YNNKEL (reference sequence). There are 13 residues in the CDR3. Trimming removed 5 bases at V and 0 bases at J, with 6 bases between. CDR3 region: CASSGTSTDTQYF. Here the CDR3 DNA reads TGTGCCAGCAGCGGGACTAGCACAGATACGCAGTATTTT.

The V gene is TRBV4-3, the J gene TRBJ2-7; 8 nucleotides line up with TRBD1. From germline, CDR1 is LGHNA and CDR2 YSLEER. The V gene end was trimmed by 1 base and the J gene end by 3 bases; junction bases not matched to a gene: 5. CDR3 length: 15 residues. The CDR3 is CASSQVQGAYYEQYF. CDR3 coding DNA: TGCGCCAGCAGCCAAGTCCAGGGGGCCTACTACGAGCAGTACTTC.

This clone has just one count. The chain recombines TRBV10-2 with TRBJ2-7; TRBD1 aligns across 9 bases. V shed 5 bases and J 6 bases; nucleotides not matched to a gene: 5. CDR1 is WSHSY, CDR2 SAAADI, per germline. The CDR3 contains 13 residues. CDR3 protein: CASSPDRGGEQYF. The CDR3 DNA sequence: TGCGCCAGCAGTCCGGACAGGGGAGGCGAGCAGTACTTC.

The chain couples TRBV15 to TRBJ1-4; TRBD1 matches 7 bases. CDR1 and CDR2 (germline): LNHNV, YYDKDF (reference sequence). The CDR3 consists of 16 residues. V dropped 1 base and J dropped 2; count of bases not matched to a gene: 4. The CDR3 protein is CATSRGTGVTNEKLFF. CDR3 nucleotides: TGTGCCACCAGCAGAGGAACAGGGGTTACTAATGAAAAACTGTTTTTT.

The V gene is TRBV5-6, the J gene TRBJ2-3; 10 bases line up with TRBD2. Germline V gene data show CDR1 as SGHDT and CDR2 as YYEEEE. The junction had 8 bases not matched to a gene; V was cut back by 4 bases and J by 6 bases. The CDR3 has 15 residues. Here the CDR3 DNA reads TGTGCCAGCAGCCCCCTAGCGGGAGCAGGGGATACGCAGTATTTT. Its protein is CASSPLAGAGDTQYF. The whole variable domain, remainder taken from reference TRBV5-6 and TRBJ2-3, is DAGVTQSPTHLIKTRGQQVTLRCSPKSGHDTVSWYQQALGQGPQFIFQYYEEEERQRGNFPDRFSGHQFPNYSSELNVNALLLGDSALYLCASSPLAGAGDTQYFGPGTRLTVL.

The rearrangement joins TRBV9 to TRBJ1-1, with D possibly TRBD1 on 5 matching bases. This CDR3 is built from 16 residues. Germline CDR1 reads SGDLS; CDR2 reads YYNGEE. V was shortened by 3 bases and J by 0 bases, with 15 bases between the two germline ends. For the CDR3, the DNA is TGTGCCAGCAGCGCGGCTCGTGGGGGGTTGAACACTGAAGCTTTCTTT. Translated: CASSAARGGLNTEAFF.

This rearrangement joins TRBV4-3 to TRBJ2-3; 8 bases are shared with TRBD1. The ends lost 0 bases at V and 4 bases at J; junction bases unmatched: 9. The CDR3 has 17 amino acids. CDR1 is LGHNA, CDR2 YSLEER, per germline. CDR3 sequence: CASSQDPGQGIADTQYF. CDR3 in DNA: TGCGCCAGCAGCCAAGATCCCGGACAGGGAATCGCAGATACGCAGTATTTT.